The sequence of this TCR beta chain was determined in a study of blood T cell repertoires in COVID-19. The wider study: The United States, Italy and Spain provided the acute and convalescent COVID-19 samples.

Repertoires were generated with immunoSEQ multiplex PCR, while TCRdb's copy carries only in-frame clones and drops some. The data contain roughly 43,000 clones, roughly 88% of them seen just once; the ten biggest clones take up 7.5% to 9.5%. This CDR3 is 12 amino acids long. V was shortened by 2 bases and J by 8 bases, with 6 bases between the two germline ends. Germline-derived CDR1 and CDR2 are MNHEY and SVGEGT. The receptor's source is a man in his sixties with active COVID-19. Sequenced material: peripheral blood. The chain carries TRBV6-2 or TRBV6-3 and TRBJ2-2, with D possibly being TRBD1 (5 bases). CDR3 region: CASSYPGGELFF. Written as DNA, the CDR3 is TGTGCCAGCAGTTACCCAGGGGGGGAGCTGTTTTTT.